This entry describes one T cell receptor beta chain. What it binds is not known. The PCR made use of 60 Vbeta and 13 Jbeta primers. Libraries were prepared by immunoSEQ multiplex PCR; TCRdb keeps only in-frame clonotypes and omits some of them. This table lists nearly 35,000 clones. CDR3 length: 14 amino acids. V shed 3 bases and J 7 bases; nucleotides not matched to a gene: 2. CDR1 is LGHNA and CDR2 is YSLEER in the germline V gene. The sample belongs to a study of cytomegalovirus exposure and HLA in healthy donors. Study results and caveats: A link between a missense DCLRE1C variant and TCR beta V- and J-gene trimming emerged from a later analysis. The productive fraction for most TCR beta V segments was about 87% or about 30% in an earlier analysis. There were reportedly fewer N-insertions in an Asian-associated ancestry cluster than the roughly 670-donor mean, in a later analysis.

The clonotype originates from a woman between 40 and 50 years old in good health and CMV-seropositive. Sequencing was performed on PBMCs. The J gene is TRBJ1-5, the V gene TRBV4-3; 11 nucleotides agree with TRBD1. In nucleotides, the CDR3 is TGCGCCAGCAGCCAGGGACAGGGGGAACAGCCCCAGCATTTT. This gives the protein CASSQGQGEQPQHF.